This TCR beta chain derives from a study of T cell repertoires in cytomegalovirus infection. The study, taken as a whole, reports: Frequencies of public TCR beta families were cumulated, and this identified carriers of CMV plus the relevant HLA.

A remark on this clonotype: Its antigen remains unidentified.

This CDR3 comprises 14 residues. Trimming took 2 bases from V and 4 from J, leaving 10 bases between them. Germline loops: CDR1 MNHNS, CDR2 SASEGT. TCRdb reprocessed the reads with MiXCR, giving one entry per CDR3 protein. The sample holds some 200,000 distinct CDR3 sequences, 38% seen once. This receptor was obtained from a human donor in good health (CMV status not recorded). Some clones in this sample may be carry-over from other donors' samples. Sequenced here: CD8+ T cells from cultured PBMCs, sampled from culture after CMV antigen stimulation. The V gene is TRBV6-1, the J gene TRBJ2-3; D not certain. The DNA for the CDR3 is TGTGCCAGCAGTGAATCCTTCCTTCCAGATACGCAGTATTTT. This translates into CASSESFLPDTQYF.